This record looks at one TCR beta chain sequence and its context. The target antigen is unknown. The record originates from a study of T cell clones after liver transplantation. Only in-frame clones appear in the TCRdb table, and some are missing; sequencing was by immunoSEQ multiplex PCR. The table lists approximately 68,000 clones, 80% of them singletons, with approximately 0.55% in the top ten. General study results and limits: Low donor cell numbers restricted donor-reactive repertoire measurement in a couple of subjects. A significant post-transplant drop in circulating graft-donor-reactive CD4 TCRbeta sequences occurred in most of the 8 subjects.

Specimen: CD4+ T cells from blood, collected before liver transplant. The receptor's source is a human donor who received a liver transplant.

The CDR3 coding sequence is TGTGCCATCAGCGAGCCCACGGGAGGAGGGAGAAATGAGCAGTTCTTC. Translated: CAISEPTGGGRNEQFF. The rearrangement links TRBV10-3 to TRBJ2-1; 7 positions agree with TRBD2. Germline V gene data show CDR1 as ENHRY and CDR2 as SYGVKD. V lost 6 bases and J lost 7; bases outside the gene matches: 15. The CDR3 spans 16 residues.